These 30 T cell receptor beta chains originate from one sample sequenced in a study of blood T cell repertoires in COVID-19. TCRdb keeps only in-frame clones here, not all; method: immunoSEQ multiplex PCR. The data show roughly 100,000 clones, around 90% seen once. Sequencing used peripheral blood. The receptors were gathered from a human donor with active COVID-19. The donor label of this sample is uncertain.

The chain combines TRBV19 with TRBJ2-2; tentatively, D is TRBD1 (5 bases). The CDR3 is 14 amino acids. Trimming cost V 6 bases and J 7 bases, with 15 bases left between them. Germline V CDR1 and CDR2: LNHDA, SQIVND (reference sequence). CDR3 region: CASRSRGPGGELFF. CDR3 DNA: TGTGCCAGTAGGAGTAGGGGTCCGGGCGGGGAGCTGTTTTTT.

This clone appeared once. The V call is TRBV6-5, the J call TRBJ2-7; the match to TRBD1 covers 9 bases. CDR3 size: 14 residues. The V gene's germline CDR1 is MNHEY and CDR2 SVGAGI. V lost 5 bases, J lost 1 base, and 3 bases stayed unmatched. CDR3 bases: TGTGCCAGCAGTCCCGGGACAGGGTCCTACGAGCAGTACTTC. This translates into CASSPGTGSYEQYF.

This chain joins TRBV24-1 and TRBJ2-3, with 8 bases aligning to TRBD2. The trim removed 2 bases at V and 9 bases at J, leaving 15 bases unmatched. CDR1 KGHDR and CDR2 SFDVKD come from the germline V gene. The CDR3 consists of 17 residues. DNA for the CDR3: TGTGCCACCAGTGATTCCTCCGGGGGGGATCTTACAGCCACGCAGTATTTT. Encoded protein: CATSDSSGGDLTATQYF.

The chain couples TRBV21-1 to TRBJ1-1; the DNA was not compared with TRBD1, the D call given in the table. TRBV21-1 is a pseudogene segment. CDR3 length: 15 amino acids. The CDR3 bases are TGTGCCAGCAGCAAAGGTCGACAGGGGAACACTGAAGCTTTCTTT. Translating gives CASSKGRQGNTEAFF.

This chain joins TRBV10-3 and TRBJ2-1; TRBD2 matches at 14 bases. J gave up 4 bases and V 6 bases, and 5 bases lay outside the gene matches. The V gene's germline CDR1 is ENHRY and CDR2 SYGVKD. CDR3 length equals 16 residues. CDR3 coding DNA: TGTGCCATCAGCTCGGGACTAGCGGGGGAGTACAATGAGCAGTTCTTC. It yields the protein CAISSGLAGEYNEQFF.

The chain links TRBV2 to TRBJ2-2; 7 positions agree with TRBD1. V shed 3 bases and J 5 bases; nucleotides not matched to a gene: 3. Germline V gene data show CDR1 as SNHLY and CDR2 as FYNNEI. The length of the CDR3 is 14 residues. The CDR3 sequence is CASSDDRDTGELFF. The CDR3 DNA reads TGTGCCAGCAGTGATGACAGGGATACCGGGGAGCTGTTTTTT.

The chain combines TRBV24-1 with TRBJ2-1; D is ambiguous. The CDR3 sequence is 13 residues long. Trimming took off 9 bases at V and 7 bases at J, with 15 bases between the two ends. Germline-derived CDR1 and CDR2 are KGHDR and SFDVKD. In nucleotides, the CDR3 is TGTGCCACCTCAAAGGTCGGAGCAAATGAGCAGTTCTTC. Translating it yields CATSKVGANEQFF.

The chain employs TRBV12-3 or TRBV12-4 and TRBJ1-5; D remains unclear. The V gene lost 6 bases and the J gene lost 4 bases, with 10 bases spanning the gap. The CDR3 length is 13 residues. CDR3 sequence reads: CASSPQQNQPQHF. As DNA, the CDR3 is TGTGCCAGCAGCCCCCAACAAAATCAGCCCCAGCATTTT.

The V call is TRBV23-1, the J call TRBJ2-5; D is possibly TRBD2 (5 bases). TRBV23-1 is placed among ORFs of uncertain function. This CDR3 has 20 residues. V was pared by 5 bases and J by 3 bases, with 31 bases between. As DNA, the CDR3 is TGCGCCAGCAGTTCACTGGGCGCGGGCAGATCAAGGCCGGGGAAAGAGACCCAGTACTTC. Translated: CASSSLGAGRSRPGKETQYF.

V is TRBV2 and J is TRBJ2-3, with a weak D call TRBD2 (7 bases). Germline values: CDR1 SNHLY, CDR2 FYNNEI. V dropped 7 bases and J dropped 6 bases, with 20 bases sitting between them. The CDR3 is 15 amino acids. The CDR3 sequence is CASNPTDGGRDTQYF. The CDR3 DNA reads TGTGCCAGCAATCCCACCGACGGGGGGCGGGATACGCAGTATTTT.

V and J are TRBV12-5 and TRBJ1-1, with D possibly TRBD1 on 6 matching bases. Per the germline V gene, CDR1 is LGHNT and CDR2 is FRNRAP. The CDR3 covers 14 residues. V lost 4 bases to trimming and J lost 0 bases, with 9 bases between them. The CDR3 loop is CASGSYRVNTEAFF. The DNA for the CDR3 is TGTGCTAGTGGTTCGTACAGGGTGAACACTGAAGCTTTCTTT.

The table lists this clone with a count of one. The rearrangement links TRBV7-8 to TRBJ2-1; D is possibly TRBD2 (6 bases). Germline V gene sequence: CDR1 SGHVS, CDR2 FQNEAQ. Trimming shortened V by 1 base and J by 9 bases, and 13 bases separated the two germline ends. The CDR3 extends over 14 amino acids. DNA of the CDR3: TGTGCCAGCAGCTTAGGACGGACTAATGGTGAGCAGTTCTTC. It specifies CASSLGRTNGEQFF.

The chain is built from TRBV7-8 and TRBJ1-2; D remains ambiguous. The CDR3 is 13 amino acids. V gave up 3 bases and J gave up 6 bases, with 11 bases separating them. Germline-derived CDR1 and CDR2 are SGHVS and FQNEAQ. The CDR3 reads CASSFSGSDGYTF. In DNA, the CDR3 is TGTGCCAGCAGCTTTTCAGGTAGTGATGGCTACACCTTC.

V gene TRBV4-1 combines with J gene TRBJ2-7; the match to TRBD2 covers 10 bases. V dropped 1 base and J dropped 3; count of bases not matched to a gene: 9. This CDR3 spans 17 amino acids. Germline V lookup: CDR1 MGHRA, CDR2 YSYEKL. The CDR3 region is CASSQVLILAGYYEQYF. The DNA of the CDR3 is TGCGCCAGCAGCCAAGTACTCATACTAGCGGGATACTACGAGCAGTACTTC.

The chain is built from TRBV2 and TRBJ2-1; D remains unclear. Germline V CDR1 and CDR2: SNHLY, FYNNEI. The CDR3 has 11 amino acids. V dropped 6 bases and J dropped 5 bases, with 5 bases sitting between them. In nucleotides, the CDR3 is TGTGCCAGCAGCGAGAACAATGAGCAGTTCTTC. It specifies CASSENNEQFF. The whole variable domain, filled in from reference TRBV2 and TRBJ2-1, reads EPEVTQTPSHQVTQMGQEVILRCVPISNHLYFYWYRQILGQKVEFLVSFYNNEISEKSEIFDDQFSVERPDGSNFTLKIRSTKLEDSAMYFCASSENNEQFFGPGTRLTVL.

For the CDR3, the DNA is TGCGCCAGCAGTTCCGCTAGCGGGGGCCTCACGCAGTATTTT. As protein: CASSSASGGLTQYF. The chain links TRBV5-1 to TRBJ2-3; TRBD2 matches at 10 bases. In germline, CDR1 is SGHRS, CDR2 YFSETQ. The CDR3 runs 14 residues. V lost 5 bases and J lost 9; bases outside the gene matches: 9.

V and J are TRBV5-4 and TRBJ2-1; TRBD1 aligns across 8 bases. The CDR3 length is 12 residues. CDR1 and CDR2 (germline): SGHNT, YYREEE (reference sequence). The V segment lost 3 bases and the J segment 9 bases; nucleotides outside the gene matches: 2. CDR3 coding DNA: TGTGCCAGCAGCTCAGGGGGCGTTGAGCAGTTCTTC. Translating it yields CASSSGGVEQFF.

The chain is built from TRBV10-1 and TRBJ1-2; TRBD1 agrees at 7 bases. The CDR3 extends over 17 amino acids. CDR1 is WNHNN and CDR2 is SYGVQD in the germline V gene (reference sequence). J was trimmed by 8 bases and V by 3 bases; bases with no gene match: 18. The CDR3 sequence is CASSECSGTEGPSGYTF. The CDR3 DNA is TGCGCCAGCAGTGAATGTTCGGGGACAGAAGGTCCATCCGGCTACACCTTC.

This chain uses TRBV29-1 with TRBJ1-2, with 8 positions matching TRBD1. Looked up from germline, CDR1 is SQVTM and CDR2 is ANQGSEA. The J segment lost 3 bases and the V segment lost 6 bases, leaving 9 bases of the junction unmatched. The CDR3 length is 14 residues. The CDR3 DNA is TGCAGCGTACCGACAGGGGCGAGTGACTATGGCTACACCTTC. Its protein product is CSVPTGASDYGYTF. The complete variable domain, with remaining parts taken from reference TRBV29-1 and TRBJ1-2, reads SAVISQKPSRDICQRGTSLTIQCQVDSQVTMMFWYRQQPGQSLTLIATANQGSEATYESGFVIDKFPISRPNLTFSTLTVSNMSPEDSSIYLCSVPTGASDYGYTFGSGTRLTVV.

V is TRBV2 and J is TRBJ1-6; 9 bases match TRBD1. The CDR3 is made up of 14 amino acids. Trimming cost V 3 bases and J 7 bases; bases outside gene matches: 1. Germline V lookup: CDR1 SNHLY, CDR2 FYNNEI. The CDR3 reads CASSEGTGNSPLHF. The CDR3 DNA follows: TGTGCCAGCAGTGAGGGGACAGGGAATTCACCCCTCCACTTT.

The rearrangement joins TRBV24-1 to TRBJ2-7, with TRBD2 as a possible D gene (5 bases). Germline CDR1 and CDR2: KGHDR and SFDVKD. Trimming shortened V by 3 bases and J by 2 bases, and 16 bases separated the two germline ends. The CDR3 contains 16 residues. CDR3 DNA: TGTGCCACCAGTGATCCCGGGTCCGGGAAGGCCTACGAGCAGTACTTC. Translated, it gives CATSDPGSGKAYEQYF.

The V gene is TRBV28, the J gene TRBJ1-2, with D uncertain. The CDR3 spans 13 residues. The germline V gene has CDR1 MDHEN and CDR2 SYDVKM. V was clipped by 2 bases and J by 7 bases, with 11 bases between them. In DNA, the CDR3 is TGTGCCAGCAGTTTAAGCGTGTGGTCTGGCTACACCTTC. The encoded protein is CASSLSVWSGYTF.

The chain has TRBV1 and TRBJ1-4; the D call in the table, TRBD1, was not verified against the DNA. TRBV1 is flagged as a pseudogene. This CDR3 spans 19 amino acids. CDR3 nucleotides: TGCACCAGCAGCCCCAGTCGAGGACAGGGGGCGTTTGAGGCTGAAAAACTGTTTTTT. Its protein product is CTSSPSRGQGAFEAEKLFF.

This clone appeared a few times. The chain recombines TRBV5-4 with TRBJ2-2; 10 positions agree with TRBD2. V shed 4 bases and J 1 base; nucleotides not matched to a gene: 4. From germline, CDR1 is SGHNT and CDR2 YYREEE (reference sequence). This CDR3 has 16 amino acids. This chain's CDR3 is CASSSGGALNTGELFF. CDR3 nucleotides: TGTGCCAGCAGCAGCGGGGGGGCACTGAACACCGGGGAGCTGTTTTTT.

The gene calls are TRBV10-3 and TRBJ1-3; 7 bases line up with TRBD1. The germline CDR1 and CDR2 sequences are ENHRY and SYGVKD. This CDR3 has 13 residues. V lost 11 bases, J lost 5 bases, and 9 bases stayed unmatched. Written as DNA, the CDR3 is TGTGCCTCCCAAGGGACAGCCCGAAACACCATATATTTT. Amino acids: CASQGTARNTIYF.

This clone was seen once. The genes are TRBV7-2 and TRBJ1-5; TRBD1 matches 7 bases. Germline CDR1 and CDR2: SGHTA and FQGNSA. The CDR3 is 14 amino acids. The junction had 8 bases not matched to a gene; V was cut back by 5 bases and J by 7 bases. CDR3 amino acids: CASSPRQGRQPQHF. CDR3 DNA: TGTGCCAGCAGCCCACGACAGGGCCGGCAGCCCCAGCATTTT.

CDR3 coding DNA: TGCAGCGTTGGGACTAGCGGGGGAGGAGATACGCAGTATTTT. Translation gives CSVGTSGGGDTQYF. V usage is TRBV29-1 and J usage is TRBJ2-3; 13 bases match TRBD2. The V segment lost 4 bases and the J segment 5 bases; nucleotides outside the gene matches: 3. The V gene's germline CDR1 is SQVTM and CDR2 ANQGSEA. The CDR3 has 14 amino acids.

This chain joins TRBV12-3 or TRBV12-4 and TRBJ1-2; D is possibly TRBD1 (5 bases). The V gene lost 7 bases and the J gene lost 4 bases, with 13 bases spanning the gap. This CDR3 comprises 13 residues. CDR3 sequence: CASNQGASYGYTF. For the CDR3, the DNA is TGTGCCAGCAATCAAGGGGCCTCCTATGGCTACACCTTC.

This clone is a singleton in its sample. The chain uses TRBV7-2 and TRBJ1-3; D is perhaps TRBD1 (5 bases). The CDR3 length is 16 residues. Germline V CDR1 and CDR2: SGHTA, FQGNSA. The V end was cut by 6 bases, the J end by 0 bases, with 15 bases between. CDR3 residues: CASSPRVDSSGNTIYF. The CDR3 DNA reads as TGTGCCAGCAGTCCTAGGGTCGACAGCTCTGGAAACACCATATATTTT.

This clone was counted a single time. This chain links TRBV27 with TRBJ1-4, with 7 bases identical to TRBD1. Unmatched junction bases numbered 5, after V lost 0 bases and J lost 4 bases. From germline, CDR1 is MNHEY and CDR2 SMNVEV (reference sequence). This CDR3 region has 16 residues. CDR3 amino acids: CASSLSGTEGNEKLFF. The DNA of the CDR3 is TGTGCCAGCAGTTTATCGGGGACAGAGGGTAATGAAAAACTGTTTTTT.